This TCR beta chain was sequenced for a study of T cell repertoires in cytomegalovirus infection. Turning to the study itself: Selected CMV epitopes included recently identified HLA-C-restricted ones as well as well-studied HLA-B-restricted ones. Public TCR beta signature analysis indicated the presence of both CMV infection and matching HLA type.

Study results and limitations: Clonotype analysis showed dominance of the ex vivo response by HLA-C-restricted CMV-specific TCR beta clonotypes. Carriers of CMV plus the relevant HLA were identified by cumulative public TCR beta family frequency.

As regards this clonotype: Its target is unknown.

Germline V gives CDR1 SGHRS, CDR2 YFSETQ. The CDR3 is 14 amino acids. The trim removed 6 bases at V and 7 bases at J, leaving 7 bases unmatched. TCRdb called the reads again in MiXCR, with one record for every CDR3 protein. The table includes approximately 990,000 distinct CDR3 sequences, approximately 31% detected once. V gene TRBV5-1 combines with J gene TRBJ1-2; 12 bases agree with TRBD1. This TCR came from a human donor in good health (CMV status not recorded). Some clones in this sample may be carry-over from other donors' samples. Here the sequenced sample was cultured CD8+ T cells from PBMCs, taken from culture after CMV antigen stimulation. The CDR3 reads CASTWGQGARGYTF. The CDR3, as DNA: TGCGCCAGCACGTGGGGACAGGGGGCGCGTGGCTACACCTTC.